Described below is a single TCR beta chain sequence and its context. Its antigen is not known. The treatment here: oral pan-JAK inhibitor, 5-10 mg twice daily. The sample comes from a study of CD8+ T cells in alopecia areata. Study-wide points: Researchers say the link of baseline CD8+ expansion to response remains uncertain, with one nonresponder. Many expanded lesional clones persisted during tofacitinib (in both scalp and blood).

RNA extraction was followed by reverse transcription into cDNA, which acted as the sequencing template. TCRdb keeps only in-frame clones here, not all; method: immunoSEQ multiplex PCR. This table has around 210,000 clones, about 64% appearing once. Per germline, CDR1 LNHDA and CDR2 SQIVND (reference sequence). The CDR3 extends over 12 amino acids. The V end was cut by 3 bases, the J end by 11 bases, with 11 bases between. The sequence derives from a human donor with alopecia areata. The chain has TRBV19 and TRBJ2-1; possible D gene TRBD1, 6 bases. The sample here was CD4+ T cells sorted from blood, taken at week 4, from a patient treated with tofacitinib. CDR3 sequence reads: CASSMRGTQQFF. The CDR3 DNA is TGTGCCAGTAGTATGAGGGGGACCCAGCAGTTCTTC. Full variable domain (rest looked up from reference TRBV19 and TRBJ2-1): DGGITQSPKYLFRKEGQNVTLSCEQNLNHDAMYWYRQDPGQGLRLIYYSQIVNDFQKGDIAEGYSVSREKKESFPLTVTSAQKNPTAFYLCASSMRGTQQFFGPGTRLTVL.